The T cell receptor beta chain under discussion was sequenced for a study of cytomegalovirus exposure and HLA in healthy donors. Findings and limits, study-wide: Across all donors, roughly uniform sequencing depth was an assumption of the presence/absence analyses. According to the study, roughly 160 TCR beta chains were cytomegalovirus-associated. While the bulk of TCR sequences proved rare, some public TCRs turned up in many donors.

CDR1 and CDR2 from the germline V gene are DFQATT and SNEGSKA (reference sequence). V was pared by 6 bases and J by 2 bases, with 7 bases between. The CDR3 runs to 11 residues. Researchers ran the PCR with 60 Vbeta and 13 Jbeta primers. The assay was immunoSEQ multiplex PCR, and TCRdb's table has in-frame clones only and misses some. There are about 120,000 clones in the sample; roughly a tenth occur only once, and less than 4% lies in the top ten. This clone was found a few times. Its antigen is unknown. Sequenced material: PBMCs. The J gene is TRBJ1-2, the V gene TRBV20-1; D is unresolved. The TCR was taken from a man aged 25-45 years in good health and CMV-seronegative. This CDR3 is CSARENYGYTF. In DNA, the CDR3 is TGCAGTGCGCGGGAAAACTATGGCTACACCTTC.